Detailed here is one T cell receptor beta chain. Per the study methods: The assay estimated nucleated cells by amplifying reference gene primers. Method: immunoSEQ multiplex PCR; TCRdb's copy keeps in-frame clones and lacks some. V and J calls and clone size are those listed in that table; D and trimming were worked out from the DNA. The profile shows approximately 220,000 clones, around 85% of them singletons. These data belong to a study of blood T cell repertoires in COVID-19. Overall study context: Samples representing acute and convalescent COVID-19 were sourced from the United States, Italy and Spain. PBMCs, B-cell-depleted T cells, or T cells provided the cDNA or gDNA that made up the material.

This CDR3 is 14 amino acids long. The germline V gene has CDR1 SQVTM and CDR2 ANQGSEA. V lost 5 bases to trimming and J lost 9 bases; unmatched junction nucleotides: 10. The chain links TRBV29-1 to TRBJ2-1; the match to TRBD2 covers 10 bases. Material for sequencing was peripheral blood. This TCR was sampled from a woman aged 80 or older with acute or convalescent COVID-19. CDR3 coding DNA: TGCAGCGTTCTTGAGCGGGAGGGCCTAAGTGAGCAGTTCTTC. Its protein is CSVLEREGLSEQFF.